Shown below are 2 T cell receptor beta chains from a single sample sequenced in a study of Ad26.COV2.S vaccination and SARS-CoV-2 variants. Sequencing was performed with immunoSEQ multiplex PCR; in TCRdb, only in-frame clones are kept and a portion is missing. Among roughly 420,000 clones listed, 89% were seen once. Treatment specified: some 20 received Ad26.COV2.S at low or high dose, single or two shots; about 5 received placebo; per-sample allocation not given. Following the first vaccine or placebo injection, samples were taken on day 63. The source material was peripheral blood, sampled in a trial of Ad26.COV2.S vaccine versus placebo. These receptors all stem from a person aged 18-65 years who received the Ad26.COV2.S COVID-19 vaccine or a placebo.

The chain couples TRBV18 to TRBJ2-7, with 11 bases matching TRBD1. Trimming took 3 bases from V and 5 from J; bases not matched to a gene: 12. CDR1 and CDR2 (germline): KGHSH, LQKENI. The CDR3 covers 17 residues. The CDR3, as DNA: TGTGCCAGCTCACCGAACTTAGCGGGACAGGGGGGGAACGAGCAGTACTTC. Translation: CASSPNLAGQGGNEQYF.

The chain links TRBV13 to TRBJ2-3; 9 nucleotides match TRBD2. Unmatched junction bases numbered 8, after V lost 1 base and J lost 6 bases. This CDR3 is 16 amino acids long. Germline V lookup: CDR1 PRHDT, CDR2 FYEKMQ (reference sequence). Here the CDR3 DNA reads TGTGCCAGCAGCTTAGACCCAGCGGGGGGACGGGATACGCAGTATTTT. Protein product: CASSLDPAGGRDTQYF.